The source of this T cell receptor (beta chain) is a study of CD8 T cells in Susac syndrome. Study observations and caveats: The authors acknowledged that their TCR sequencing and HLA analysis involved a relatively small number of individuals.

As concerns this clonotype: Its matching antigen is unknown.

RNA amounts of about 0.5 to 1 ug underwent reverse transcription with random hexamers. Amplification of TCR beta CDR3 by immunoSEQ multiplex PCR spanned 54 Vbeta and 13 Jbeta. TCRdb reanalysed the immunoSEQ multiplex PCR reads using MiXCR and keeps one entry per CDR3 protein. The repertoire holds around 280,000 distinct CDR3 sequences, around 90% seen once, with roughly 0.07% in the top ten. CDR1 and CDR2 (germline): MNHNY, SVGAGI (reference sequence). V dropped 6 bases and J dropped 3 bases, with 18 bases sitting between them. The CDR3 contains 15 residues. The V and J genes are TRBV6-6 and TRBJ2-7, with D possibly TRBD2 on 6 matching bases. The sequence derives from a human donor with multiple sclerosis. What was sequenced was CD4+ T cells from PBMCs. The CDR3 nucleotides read TGTGCCAGCAGACCATCCGAGGTTAGCGGCTACGAGCAGTACTTC. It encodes CASRPSEVSGYEQYF.